This entry lists 20 T cell receptor beta chains sequenced from one sample in a study of blood T cell repertoires in COVID-19. Method: immunoSEQ multiplex PCR; TCRdb's copy keeps in-frame clones and lacks some. The data show more than 110,000 clones, 70% to 80% seen once. The sequencing input was peripheral blood. These receptors all come from a woman aged 45-59 years with active or convalescent COVID-19.

The CDR3 reads CASSQASGQGRLGYTF. In DNA, the CDR3 is TGTGCCAGCAGCCAAGCTTCCGGACAGGGGCGATTAGGCTACACCTTC. The J gene is TRBJ1-2, the V gene TRBV4-2, with TRBD1 matching over 9 bases. The CDR3 is made up of 16 amino acids. The V gene's germline CDR1 is LGHNA and CDR2 YNFKEQ. The J segment lost 8 bases and the V segment lost 1 base, leaving 11 bases of the junction unmatched.

This chain connects TRBV3-1 (or the pseudogene TRBV3-2) to TRBJ2-2, with D possibly being TRBD2 (5 bases). This CDR3 contains 13 residues. CDR1 and CDR2 from the germline V gene are LGHDT and YNNKEL (reference sequence). V lost 2 bases and J lost 5, with 6 bases in between. The CDR3 nucleotides are TGTGCCAGCAGCCAACGAGGGACCGGGGAGCTGTTTTTT. Encoded protein: CASSQRGTGELFF.

The V gene is TRBV6-1, the J gene TRBJ1-2; D unclear. CDR3 length equals 15 residues. Trimming pared 1 base from V and 2 bases from J, leaving 11 bases between. Per the germline V gene, CDR1 is MNHNS and CDR2 is SASEGT. The chain's CDR3 is CASSEGRTGNYGYTF. In DNA, the CDR3 is TGTGCCAGCAGTGAAGGGAGGACTGGGAACTATGGCTACACCTTC.

V usage is TRBV4-3 and J usage is TRBJ2-1; 13 nucleotides align to TRBD2. This CDR3 has 17 residues. V dropped 3 bases and J dropped 7; count of bases not matched to a gene: 9. Germline values: CDR1 LGHNA, CDR2 YSLEER. The CDR3 DNA is TGCGCCAGCAGCCAGATCCAACTAGCGGGAGGGCAGAATGAGCAGTTCTTC. Amino acid sequence: CASSQIQLAGGQNEQFF.

This clone has a handful of counts. The CDR3 sequence is CASSPGQGYSGANVLTF. CDR3 DNA: TGTGCCAGCAGCCCCGGACAGGGATACTCTGGGGCCAACGTCCTGACTTTC. V usage is TRBV7-2 and J usage is TRBJ2-6, with TRBD1 matching over 8 bases. The CDR3 spans 17 residues. CDR1 and CDR2 from the germline V gene are SGHTA and FQGNSA. With V trimmed by 5 bases and J by 0 bases, 6 bases remained unmatched.

The chain links TRBV29-1 to TRBJ2-2, with 9 bases that match TRBD2. CDR1 SQVTM and CDR2 ANQGSEA come from the germline V gene. V lost 5 bases and J lost 6; bases outside the gene matches: 4. The CDR3 sequence is 13 residues long. CDR3 in amino acids: CSVLLAGAGELFF. In DNA form, the CDR3 reads TGCAGCGTTCTGTTAGCGGGAGCCGGGGAGCTGTTTTTT.

The chain has TRBV7-2 and TRBJ1-5; unclear D gene. Germline-derived CDR1 and CDR2 are SGHTA and FQGNSA. V lost 3 bases and J 4 bases, leaving 10 bases between the germline ends. The CDR3 runs 14 residues. The CDR3 DNA reads TGTGCCAGCAGCTTCGACGGGAAGAATCAGCCCCAGCATTTT. Its translation: CASSFDGKNQPQHF.

The chain recombines TRBV7-7 with TRBJ2-3, with 8 positions matching TRBD2. This CDR3 has 15 residues. CDR1 is SSHAT, CDR2 FNYEAQ, per germline (reference sequence). J was trimmed by 2 bases and V by 4 bases; bases with no gene match: 5. The CDR3, as DNA: TGTGCCAGCAGCTCCGGACTAGCAGCCACAGATACGCAGTATTTT. This translates into CASSSGLAATDTQYF.

This clone has only one observation. V and J are TRBV7-2 and TRBJ1-2; possibly TRBD1 for D (6 bases). The V end lost 1 base, the J end lost 7 bases, and 16 bases lay between the germline ends. Germline CDR1 and CDR2: SGHTA and FQGNSA. The CDR3 spans 15 residues. The CDR3 sequence: CASSLDFGGRGGYTF. CDR3 bases: TGTGCCAGCAGCTTAGATTTCGGGGGGCGCGGTGGCTACACCTTC.

V and J are TRBV30 and TRBJ1-1, with D perhaps TRBD1 (5 bases). Germline CDR1 and CDR2: GTSNPN and SVGIG (reference sequence). The germline V and J ends were trimmed by 1 base and 2 bases, with 8 bases remaining between them. The CDR3 covers 13 residues. CDR3 DNA sequence: TGTGCCTGGAGTGGACAGATTAACACTGAAGCTTTCTTT. It codes for CAWSGQINTEAFF.

This clone was counted a single time. The chain carries TRBV24-1 and TRBJ2-3, with a weak D call TRBD2 (6 bases). The germline V gene has CDR1 KGHDR and CDR2 SFDVKD. V dropped 7 bases and J dropped 0 bases, with 10 bases sitting between them. The CDR3 is made up of 14 amino acids. The CDR3 DNA reads TGTGCCACCAGCGGGGGAAAAAGCACAGATACGCAGTATTTT. This encodes CATSGGKSTDTQYF.

The V call is TRBV30, the J call TRBJ1-5, with 8 bases aligning to TRBD1. V lost 2 bases and J lost 4; bases outside the gene matches: 4. Germline V gene lookup returns CDR1 GTSNPN and CDR2 SVGIG (reference sequence). CDR3 length: 14 residues. The CDR3 DNA follows: TGTGCCTGGAGTCACAACAGGGGGAATCAGCCCCAGCATTTT. It yields the protein CAWSHNRGNQPQHF. The full variable domain, in which reference TRBV30 and TRBJ1-5 provide the parts outside the CDR3, is SQTIHQWPATLVQPVGSPLSLECTVEGTSNPNLYWYRQAAGRGLQLLFYSVGIGQISSEVPQNLSASRPQDRQFILSSKKLLLSDSGFYLCAWSHNRGNQPQHFGDGTRLSIL.

The gene calls are TRBV6-5 and TRBJ1-1; tentatively, D is TRBD1 (5 bases). Trimming took off 7 bases at V and 1 base at J, with 16 bases between the two ends. The CDR3 is 15 residues long. Germline-derived CDR1 and CDR2 are MNHEY and SVGAGI. The CDR3 region is CASTASGGKNTEAFF. The CDR3 region has the DNA TGTGCCAGCACCGCCTCGGGGGGGAAGAACACTGAAGCTTTCTTT.

This chain uses TRBV19 with TRBJ2-2, with TRBD2 matching 7 bases. The CDR3 contains 16 residues. V trimming: 6 bases; J trimming: 3 bases; junction bases outside the gene matches: 10. CDR1 is LNHDA, CDR2 SQIVND, per germline (reference sequence). CDR3 in amino acids: CASRGSREKDTGELFF. The CDR3 region has the DNA TGTGCCAGTAGGGGCTCGCGGGAGAAAGACACCGGGGAGCTGTTTTTT.

The chain couples TRBV6-5 to TRBJ1-2; 10 nucleotides match TRBD1. This CDR3 has 15 amino acids. The trim removed 2 bases at V and 4 bases at J, leaving 4 bases unmatched. Germline V gene data show CDR1 as MNHEY and CDR2 as SVGAGI. The DNA of the CDR3 is TGTGCCAGCAGTTACCCGGGACAGGGGATCTATGGCTACACCTTC. This codes for CASSYPGQGIYGYTF.

The chain combines TRBV30 with TRBJ1-2; 8 bases are shared with TRBD1. Germline CDR1 is GTSNPN and CDR2 is SVGIG (reference sequence). The CDR3 length is 14 residues. V shed 1 base, J shed 4 bases, and the junction held 5 bases outside the gene matches. CDR3 DNA sequence: TGTGCCTGGAGTGGGGGGACAGGACCCTATGGCTACACCTTC. Its translation is CAWSGGTGPYGYTF. The entire variable domain, with the rest obtained from reference TRBV30 and TRBJ1-2, is as follows: SQTIHQWPATLVQPVGSPLSLECTVEGTSNPNLYWYRQAAGRGLQLLFYSVGIGQISSEVPQNLSASRPQDRQFILSSKKLLLSDSGFYLCAWSGGTGPYGYTFGSGTRLTVV.

The rearrangement links TRBV19 to TRBJ1-2; no clear D gene. V was trimmed by 4 bases and J by 4 bases, leaving 4 bases between them. CDR3 length: 11 residues. The V gene's germline CDR1 is LNHDA and CDR2 SQIVND (reference sequence). CDR3 loop: CASSTGYGYTF. The CDR3 DNA follows: TGTGCCAGTAGTACGGGCTATGGCTACACCTTC.

The chain employs TRBV5-6 and TRBJ2-7; D might be TRBD2 (6 bases). Trimming removed 0 bases at V and 6 bases at J, with 13 bases between. There are 14 residues in the CDR3. Germline V gene data show CDR1 as SGHDT and CDR2 as YYEEEE. The CDR3, as DNA: TGTGCCAGCAGCTTGGGACTAGGCAAAGGCGAGCAGTACTTC. Translating it yields CASSLGLGKGEQYF.

This clone was counted a single time. J is TRBJ2-7 and V is TRBV6-2 or TRBV6-3, with TRBD2 identical over 16 bases. The V gene end was trimmed by 5 bases and the J gene end by 2 bases; junction bases not matched to a gene: 3. The V gene's germline CDR1 is MNHEY and CDR2 SVGEGT. The CDR3 extends over 16 amino acids. The CDR3 DNA follows: TGTGCCAGCAGTGCCGGGACTAGCGGGGGGGCCTACGAGCAGTACTTC. It translates to CASSAGTSGGAYEQYF.

The rearrangement uses TRBV7-9 and TRBJ2-3; D call uncertain. The CDR3 covers 15 residues. The V gene's germline CDR1 is SEHNR and CDR2 FQNEAQ (reference sequence). V shed 1 base and J shed 1 base, with 9 bases lying between them. The CDR3: CASSLELRGTDTQYF. The CDR3 coding sequence is TGTGCCAGCAGCTTAGAACTCCGGGGCACAGATACGCAGTATTTT.